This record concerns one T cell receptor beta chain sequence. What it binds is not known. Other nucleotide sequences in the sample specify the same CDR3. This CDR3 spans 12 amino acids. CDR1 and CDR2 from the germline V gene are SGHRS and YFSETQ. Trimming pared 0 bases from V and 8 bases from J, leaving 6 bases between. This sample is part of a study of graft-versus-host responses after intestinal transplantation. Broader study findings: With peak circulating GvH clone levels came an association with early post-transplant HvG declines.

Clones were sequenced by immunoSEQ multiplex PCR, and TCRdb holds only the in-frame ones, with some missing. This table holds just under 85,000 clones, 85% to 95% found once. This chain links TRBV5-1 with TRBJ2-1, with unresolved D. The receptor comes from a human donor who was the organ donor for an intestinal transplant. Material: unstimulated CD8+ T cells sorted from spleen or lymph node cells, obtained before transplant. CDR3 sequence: CASSLVGDEQFF. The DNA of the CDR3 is TGCGCCAGCAGCTTGGTGGGCGATGAGCAGTTCTTC. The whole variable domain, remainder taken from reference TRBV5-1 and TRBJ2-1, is KAGVTQTPRYLIKTRGQQVTLSCSPISGHRSVSWYQQTPGQGLQFLFEYFSETQRNKGNFPGRFSGRQFSNSRSEMNVSTLELGDSALYLCASSLVGDEQFFGPGTRLTVL.